The entry below describes one TCR beta chain. The CDR3 is made up of 15 amino acids. CDR1 is SGHDT and CDR2 is YYEEEE in the germline V gene. J gave up 5 bases and V 4 bases, and 11 bases lay outside the gene matches. The method was immunoSEQ multiplex PCR; TCRdb's version includes in-frame clones alone and lacks a portion of them. The sample yields some 1.5 million clones, approximately 96% seen once. CD4+ cell separation produced CD45RA+ naive and CD45RA-negative memory subsets. The data were obtained in a study of shared clonotypes between healthy human individuals. The genes are TRBV5-6 and TRBJ2-5; 7 bases map to TRBD1. The receptor's source is a man under 40 in good health. Specimen: naive CD4+ T cells sorted from blood. Noted subset: CD45RA+ positively selected. The CDR3 region is CASSRGGTGWETQYF. Here the CDR3 DNA reads TGTGCCAGCAGCAGAGGGGGCACAGGGTGGGAGACCCAGTACTTC.